The rows below give T cell receptor beta chains drawn from one sample of a study of CD8 T cells in ankylosing spondylitis. MiXCR was run by TCRdb on the 5' RACE reads, yielding one entry per CDR3 protein. The sample includes about 39,000 distinct CDR3 sequences, approximately 10% of them seen just once. Input material: blood, either unsorted or a sorted T cell fraction (not recorded which). The receptor source for this set is a male donor with ankylosing spondylitis or in good health (not recorded which). CDR3s include the opening cysteine and the closing phenylalanine or tryptophan. Fields, in order: J gene, V gene, D gene, clone size, CDR3 DNA, CDR3 protein. The D gene is left open where the match is weak. Not every row has a clone size; where given, it reads once, few, many or a size class.

TRBJ2-7 | TRBV7-9 | TRBD1 | NA | TGTGCCAGCAGCTTAGGGGACAGGGCTTTCGGTCCCTACGAGCAGTACTTC | CASSLGDRAFGPYEQYF
TRBJ2-7 | TRBV13 | TRBD1 | NA | TGTGCCAGCAGCTCCGGGACAGGGAGCGAGCAGTACTTC | CASSSGTGSEQYF
TRBJ1-5 | TRBV5-6 | NA | many | TGTGCCAGCAGGAAGGGACACGATAGCAATCAGCCCCAGCATTTT | CASRKGHDSNQPQHF
TRBJ2-1 | TRBV7-6 | NA | many | TGTGCCAGCAGCCAGGCCCGGGGCGCCAACATCAATGAGCAGTTCTTC | CASSQARGANINEQFF
TRBJ2-1 | TRBV10-3 | TRBD2 | many | TGTGCCATCAGTGAGTCTCTTGGCGGGAGGAGCCATGAGCAGTTCTTC | CAISESLGGRSHEQFF
TRBJ2-7 | TRBV20-1 | TRBD2 | many | TGCAGTGCGCAACTACCGGGACTAGCGGCTTACGAGCAGTACTTC | CSAQLPGLAAYEQYF
TRBJ2-1 | TRBV7-8 | NA | many | TGTGCCAGCAGCCCAACGGTTGGATTTGTCCATGAGCAGTTCTTC | CASSPTVGFVHEQFF
TRBJ2-3 | TRBV28 | NA | many | TGTGCCAGCTCGACAAATGGACGGAAAGATACGCAGTATTTT | CASSTNGRKDTQYF
TRBJ2-5 | TRBV12-3/TRBV12-4 | TRBD2 | NA | TGTGCCAGCGGAGCGGGATTGACGGGACCCCAAGAGACCCAGTACTTC | CASGAGLTGPQETQYF
TRBJ2-7 | TRBV4-1 | NA | NA | TGCGCCAGCAGCCAAGTCTCCGAGGACGAGCAGTACTTC | CASSQVSEDEQYF
TRBJ2-3 | TRBV6-6 | NA | medium-sized | TGTGCCAGCGGGCAACCCACAGATACGCAGTATTTT | CASGQPTDTQYF
TRBJ1-5 | TRBV12-3/TRBV12-4 | TRBD1 | many | TGTGCCAGCAGGTCAGGGGGCGGTTTCAATCAGCCCCAGCATTTT | CASRSGGGFNQPQHF
TRBJ2-1 | TRBV9 | NA | many | TGTGCCAGCAGCTCTAGTTTAGGCAATGAGCAGTTCTTC | CASSSSLGNEQFF
TRBJ1-6 | TRBV27 | TRBD1 | many | TGTGCCAGCAGTCCATCGGACAGGATCTATAATTCACCCCTCCACTTT | CASSPSDRIYNSPLHF
TRBJ2-7 | TRBV6-5 | TRBD1 | many | TGTGCCAGCAGTTTGTATCCGGGACAGAAGTACGAGCAGTACTTC | CASSLYPGQKYEQYF
TRBJ2-1 | TRBV24-1 | NA | many | TGTGCCACCAGTGACTGGGACGGACGGGTGCAGTTCTTC | CATSDWDGRVQFF
TRBJ2-7 | TRBV5-1 | TRBD2 | many | TGCGCCAGCAGACGGAGCGGGATTAGCGAGCAGTACTTC | CASRRSGISEQYF
TRBJ1-6 | TRBV7-9 | NA | many | TGTGCCAGCAGCGCGGACAGTTCGGATTCACCCCTCCACTTT | CASSADSSDSPLHF
TRBJ1-6 | TRBV4-1 | TRBD1 | NA | TGCGCCAGCAAAGGGCCGGACAGGAATAATTCACCCCTCCACTTT | CASKGPDRNNSPLHF
TRBJ2-5 | TRBV20-1 | NA | many | TGCAGTGTCACTAGCTATTCCCAAGAGACCCAGTACTTC | CSVTSYSQETQYF
TRBJ1-6 | TRBV25-1 | NA | few | TGTGCCAGCAGTGAATCGGCGGCAGGGCCATCACCCCTCCACTTT | CASSESAAGPSPLHF
TRBJ2-2 | TRBV7-3 | TRBD2 | many | TGTGCCAGCAGCTTAACGGGCCCGGGGACTAGCGGCAACACCGGGGAGCTGTTTTTT | CASSLTGPGTSGNTGELFF